This TCR beta chain originates from a study of T cell responses to AZD1222 COVID-19 vaccine. General study points: All repertoire sampling was performed exclusively after the peak T cell response. In the spike-specific TCR repertoire, nearly half reportedly target unmutated variant regions. Following two doses of AZD1222, Spike-specific TCR breadth and depth rose.

The data were produced by immunoSEQ multiplex PCR, yet TCRdb's version contains in-frame clones alone and is incomplete. Among 90,000 to 150,000 clones, approximately 90% were seen once, and the ten largest hold 7.5% to 9.5%. Regarding this clone: What it binds is unknown.

The junction had 4 bases not matched to a gene; V was cut back by 4 bases and J by 4 bases. The CDR3 has 14 amino acids. Germline loops: CDR1 SGHDT, CDR2 YYEEEE. This sequence joins TRBV5-6 and TRBJ1-2, with 10 bases fitting TRBD1. This sequence was found in an adult in good health. The source was peripheral blood, collected on day 0 of AZD1222 vaccination. As DNA, the CDR3 is TGTGCCAGCAGCCGGGACAGGGGCCGCTATGGCTACACCTTC. This encodes CASSRDRGRYGYTF.